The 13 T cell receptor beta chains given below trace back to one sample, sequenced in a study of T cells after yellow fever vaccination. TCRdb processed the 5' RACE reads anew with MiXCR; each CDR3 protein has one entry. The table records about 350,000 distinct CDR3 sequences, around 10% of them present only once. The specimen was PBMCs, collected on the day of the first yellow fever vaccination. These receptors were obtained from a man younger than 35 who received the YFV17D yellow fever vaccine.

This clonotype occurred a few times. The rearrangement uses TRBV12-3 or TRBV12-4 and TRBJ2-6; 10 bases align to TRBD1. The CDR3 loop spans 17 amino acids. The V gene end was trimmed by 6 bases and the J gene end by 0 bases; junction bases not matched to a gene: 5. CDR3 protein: CASSPGTGVSGANVLTF. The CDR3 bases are TGTGCCAGCAGCCCCGGGACAGGGGTCTCTGGGGCCAACGTCCTGACTTTC.

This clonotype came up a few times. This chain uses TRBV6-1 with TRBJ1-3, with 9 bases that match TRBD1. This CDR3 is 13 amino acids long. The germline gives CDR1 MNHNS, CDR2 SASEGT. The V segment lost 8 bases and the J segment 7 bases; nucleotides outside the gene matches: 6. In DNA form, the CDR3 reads TGTGCCAGCTCTGGGACAGGGAGGAACACCATATATTTT. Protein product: CASSGTGRNTIYF.

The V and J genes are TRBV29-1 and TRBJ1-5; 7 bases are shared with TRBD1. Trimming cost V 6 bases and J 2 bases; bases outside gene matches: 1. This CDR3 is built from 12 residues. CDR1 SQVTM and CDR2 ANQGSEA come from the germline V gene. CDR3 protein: CSVGTGNQPQHF. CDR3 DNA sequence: TGCAGCGTCGGGACAGGCAATCAGCCCCAGCATTTT.

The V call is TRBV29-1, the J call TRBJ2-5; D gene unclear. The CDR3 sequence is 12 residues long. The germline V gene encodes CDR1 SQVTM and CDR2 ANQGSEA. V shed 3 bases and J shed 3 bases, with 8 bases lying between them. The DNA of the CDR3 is TGCAGCGTTGAGACCGATAAAGAGACCCAGTACTTC. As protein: CSVETDKETQYF.

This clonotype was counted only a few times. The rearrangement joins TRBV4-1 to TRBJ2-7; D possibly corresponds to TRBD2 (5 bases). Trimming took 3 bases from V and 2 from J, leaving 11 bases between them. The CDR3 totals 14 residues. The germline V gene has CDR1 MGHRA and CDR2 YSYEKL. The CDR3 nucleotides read TGCGCCAGCAGCCAGAGGGCAGGCGCCTACGAGCAGTACTTC. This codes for CASSQRAGAYEQYF.

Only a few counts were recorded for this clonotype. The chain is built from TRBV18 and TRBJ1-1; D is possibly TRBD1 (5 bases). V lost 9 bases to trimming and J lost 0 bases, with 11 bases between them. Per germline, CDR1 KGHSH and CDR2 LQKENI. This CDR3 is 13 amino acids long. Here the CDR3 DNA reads TGTGCCAGTTTCGACAGTATGAACACTGAAGCTTTCTTT. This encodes CASFDSMNTEAFF.

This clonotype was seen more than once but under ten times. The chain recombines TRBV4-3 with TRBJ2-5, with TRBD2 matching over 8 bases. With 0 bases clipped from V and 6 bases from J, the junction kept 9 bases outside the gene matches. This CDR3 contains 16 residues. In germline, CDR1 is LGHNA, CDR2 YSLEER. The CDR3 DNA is TGCGCCAGCAGCCAAGATCTTCTCAGCGGGGGAAAGACCCAGTACTTC. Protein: CASSQDLLSGGKTQYF.

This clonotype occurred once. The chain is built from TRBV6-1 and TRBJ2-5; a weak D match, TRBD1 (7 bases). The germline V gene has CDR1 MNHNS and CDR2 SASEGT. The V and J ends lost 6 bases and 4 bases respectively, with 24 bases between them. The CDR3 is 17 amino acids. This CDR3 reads CASRVRRDSWPGETQYF. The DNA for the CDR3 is TGTGCCAGCAGGGTTCGGCGGGACAGCTGGCCTGGAGAGACCCAGTACTTC.

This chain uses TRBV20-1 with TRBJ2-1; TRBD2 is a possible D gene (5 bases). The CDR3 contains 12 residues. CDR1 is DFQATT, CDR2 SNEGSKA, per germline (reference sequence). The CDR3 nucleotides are TGCTGCGCTAGAGGGTGGGGCAATGAGCAGTTCTTC. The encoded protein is CCARGWGNEQFF.

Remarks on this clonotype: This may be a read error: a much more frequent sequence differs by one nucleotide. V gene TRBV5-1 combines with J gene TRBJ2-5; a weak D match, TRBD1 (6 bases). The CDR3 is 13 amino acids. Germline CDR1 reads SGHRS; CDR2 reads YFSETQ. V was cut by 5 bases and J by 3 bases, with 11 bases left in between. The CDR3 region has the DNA TGCGCCAGCAGTATAAACAGGGAAGAGACCCAGTACTTC. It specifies CASSINREETQYF.

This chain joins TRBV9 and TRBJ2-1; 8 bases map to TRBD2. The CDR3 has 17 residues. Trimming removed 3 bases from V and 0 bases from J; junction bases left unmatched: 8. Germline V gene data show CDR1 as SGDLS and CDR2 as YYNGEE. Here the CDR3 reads CASSASSGSSSYNEQFF. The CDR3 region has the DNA TGTGCCAGCAGCGCCTCTAGCGGGTCCAGCTCCTACAATGAGCAGTTCTTC.

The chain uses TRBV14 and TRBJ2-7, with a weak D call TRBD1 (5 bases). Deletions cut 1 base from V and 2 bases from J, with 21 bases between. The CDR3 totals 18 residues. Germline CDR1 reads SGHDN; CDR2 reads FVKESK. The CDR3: CASSQGQGCPQPPYEQYV. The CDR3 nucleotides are TGTGCCAGCAGCCAAGGGCAGGGTTGTCCCCAACCCCCCTACGAGCAGTACGTC.

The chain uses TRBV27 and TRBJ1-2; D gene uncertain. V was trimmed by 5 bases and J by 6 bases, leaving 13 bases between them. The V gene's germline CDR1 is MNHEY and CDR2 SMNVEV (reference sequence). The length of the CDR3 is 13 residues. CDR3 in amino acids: CASSPTADHGYTF. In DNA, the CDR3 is TGTGCCAGCAGTCCTACGGCGGACCATGGCTACACCTTC.